Below, 25 T cell receptor beta chains from the same sample are listed, as sequenced in a study of regulatory T cells in long-lasting Graves disease. Assembly of TCR beta libraries relied on iRepertoire HTBI primers together with Arm-PCR of CDR3 regions. TCRdb processed the multiplex PCR reads anew with MiXCR; each CDR3 protein has one entry. This repertoire shows about 220,000 distinct CDR3 sequences, approximately 19% found once; its top ten account for 12%. As to time point: newly diagnosed GD, antithyroid drugs for less than 3 months. The authors made the TCR library using RNA they extracted from PBMCs. In addition, the sample was reused for a study of T cells in Graves' hyperthyroidism and ophthalmopathy.

Sequencing used peripheral blood mononuclear cells (PBMCs), obtained at new diagnosis, from a patient treated with antithyroid drugs. The receptors shown here come from a woman in her 30s with Graves disease.

This clonotype was seen repeatedly, ten times or more. V is TRBV12-3 or TRBV12-4 and J is TRBJ1-4; D unresolved. This CDR3 is 13 amino acids long. V was cut by 2 bases and J by 7 bases, with 8 bases left in between. CDR3 residues: CASSLNGFEKLFF. CDR3 bases: TGTGCCAGCAGTTTAAACGGCTTTGAAAAACTGTTTTTT.

This rearrangement joins TRBV28 to TRBJ1-5; maybe TRBD1 (5 bases). The CDR3 is made up of 15 amino acids. V was trimmed by 2 bases and J by 11 bases, leaving 19 bases between them. Per the germline V gene, CDR1 is MDHEN and CDR2 is SYDVKM. CDR3: CASSLGVVWGEAQHF. The CDR3 region has the DNA TGTGCCAGCAGTTTAGGGGTCGTTTGGGGCGAGGCCCAGCATTTT.

This clonotype has ten or more counts. The CDR3 reads CASSQDPSGGNTGELFF. The CDR3 DNA reads TGCGCCAGCAGCCAAGATCCCAGCGGGGGGAACACCGGGGAGCTGTTTTTT. The chain carries TRBV4-1 and TRBJ2-2; 8 bases are shared with TRBD2. The germline CDR1 and CDR2 sequences are MGHRA and YSYEKL. This CDR3 has 17 residues. V gave up 0 bases and J gave up 1 base; unmatched junction bases: 4.

This clonotype was seen at least ten times. The V and J genes are TRBV20-1 and TRBJ1-2; D might be TRBD1 (5 bases). This CDR3 has 11 residues. The germline gives CDR1 DFQATT, CDR2 SNEGSKA (reference sequence). V was pared by 3 bases and J by 9 bases, with 11 bases between. The CDR3 bases are TGCAGTGCTAGGGGGCCGGGGAGCTACACCTTC. Amino acid sequence: CSARGPGSYTF.

This clonotype showed up many times. V and J are TRBV11-3 and TRBJ2-1, with D possibly being TRBD2 (5 bases). Germline CDR1 and CDR2: SGHNT and YENEEA. CDR3 length: 13 amino acids. Trimming took 5 bases from V and 4 from J, leaving 9 bases between them. The CDR3 nucleotides are TGTGCCAGCAGCGTTGGGAGTTACAATGAGCAGTTCTTC. Protein product: CASSVGSYNEQFF.

This clonotype was seen repeatedly, ten times or more. This chain uses TRBV28 with TRBJ2-4; D is uncertain. V lost 4 bases to trimming and J lost 1 base, with 11 bases between them. Germline lookup yields CDR1 MDHEN and CDR2 SYDVKM. CDR3 length: 15 residues. Written as DNA, the CDR3 is TGTGCCAGCAGTTCCCAACTTGGGGCCAAAAACATTCAGTACTTC. It translates to CASSSQLGAKNIQYF. Filled out from reference TRBV28 and TRBJ2-4, the complete variable domain reads DVKVTQSSRYLVKRTGEKVFLECVQDMDHENMFWYRQDPGLGLRLIYFSYDVKMKEKGDIPEGYSVSREKKERFSLILESASTNQTSMYLCASSSQLGAKNIQYFGAGTRLSVL.

At least ten counts were recorded for this clonotype. The chain combines TRBV29-1 with TRBJ2-7; D is unclear. V lost 3 bases, J lost 7 bases, and 13 bases lay in between. Germline-derived CDR1 and CDR2 are SQVTM and ANQGSEA. The CDR3 covers 12 residues. The CDR3 coding sequence is TGCAGCGTTGACCACGGCCTAAGGGAGCAGTACTTC. Protein sequence: CSVDHGLREQYF.

This clonotype was detected ten times or more. This chain connects TRBV6-5 to TRBJ1-5, with D hard to call. Germline-derived CDR1 and CDR2 are MNHEY and SVGAGI. V lost 0 bases to trimming and J lost 0 bases, with 12 bases between them. This CDR3 is built from 17 residues. The CDR3 is CASSYSRKPDSNQPQHF. DNA of the CDR3: TGTGCCAGCAGTTACTCGAGGAAACCCGATAGCAATCAGCCCCAGCATTTT.

The chain recombines TRBV15 with TRBJ2-7; maybe TRBD2 (6 bases). The V end lost 5 bases, the J end lost 0 bases, and 11 bases lay between the germline ends. There are 14 residues in the CDR3. Germline V lookup: CDR1 LNHNV, CDR2 YYDKDF (reference sequence). In DNA, the CDR3 is TGTGCCACCAGCGTCGGGAGCAACTCCTACGAGCAGTACTTC. Its protein product is CATSVGSNSYEQYF.

There are many counts of this clonotype. This rearrangement joins TRBV7-9 to TRBJ2-6; D call uncertain. Germline assignment: CDR1 SEHNR and CDR2 FQNEAQ (reference sequence). V dropped 1 base and J dropped 2 bases, with 6 bases sitting between them. This CDR3 region has 15 residues. The CDR3 loop reads CASSLEDTGANVLTF. The CDR3 nucleotides are TGTGCCAGCAGCTTAGAAGACACTGGGGCCAACGTCCTGACTTTC.

The chain links TRBV6-1 to TRBJ2-5; possible D gene TRBD2, 7 bases. Trimming left V 5 bases short and J 7 bases short, with 11 bases between. This CDR3 has 12 amino acids. Germline V lookup: CDR1 MNHNS, CDR2 SASEGT. As DNA, the CDR3 is TGTGCCAGCAGTACAGGGAGGGGGACCCAGTACTTC. Its protein product is CASSTGRGTQYF.

This clonotype has a count of ten or more. The genes are TRBV11-2 and TRBJ2-1; D call uncertain. The CDR3 runs 13 residues. V was clipped by 4 bases and J by 10 bases, with 14 bases between them. Germline assignment: CDR1 SGHAT and CDR2 FQNNGV. Written as DNA, the CDR3 is TGTGCCAGCAGCTCCCCCTTTAGGCCCGAGCAGTTCTTC. The encoded protein is CASSSPFRPEQFF. Complete variable domain (other parts from reference TRBV11-2 and TRBJ2-1): EAGVAQSPRYKIIEKRQSVAFWCNPISGHATLYWYQQILGQGPKLLIQFQNNGVVDDSQLPKDRFSAERLKGVDSTLKIQPAKLEDSAVYLCASSSPFRPEQFFGPGTRLTVL.

In this sample, this clonotype turned up once. This chain links TRBV28 with TRBJ1-2, with unresolved D. Germline V gene data show CDR1 as MDHEN and CDR2 as SYDVKM. V was clipped by 5 bases and J by 2 bases, with 24 bases between them. The CDR3 has 18 residues. CDR3: CASSPISSRRTTNYGYTF. The CDR3 DNA reads as TGTGCCAGCAGTCCGATAAGCTCAAGGAGAACCACAAACTATGGCTACACCTTC.

This clonotype showed up many times. The chain is built from TRBV24-1 and TRBJ1-2; possible D gene TRBD1, 5 bases. The V gene lost 6 bases and the J gene lost 7 bases, with 14 bases spanning the gap. This CDR3 comprises 13 residues. Germline V gives CDR1 KGHDR, CDR2 SFDVKD. This CDR3 is CATSLPGTGGYTF. In DNA, the CDR3 is TGTGCCACCAGTCTCCCAGGGACTGGTGGCTACACCTTC.

This clonotype was detected many times. This rearrangement joins TRBV10-1 to TRBJ2-2; D perhaps matches TRBD2 (6 bases). Germline-derived CDR1 and CDR2 are WNHNN and SYGVQD (reference sequence). The CDR3 length is 13 residues. Trimming removed 4 bases from V and 6 bases from J, with 9 bases in between. The DNA of the CDR3 is TGCGCCAGCAGTGTCCCGGGGGCCGGGGAGCTGTTTTTT. As protein: CASSVPGAGELFF.

The chain combines TRBV20-1 with TRBJ2-7; TRBD1 matches at 7 bases. Germline assignment: CDR1 DFQATT and CDR2 SNEGSKA (reference sequence). Trimming at V came to 3 bases and at J to 3 bases, leaving 14 bases not matched to a gene. The CDR3 is 16 amino acids. The CDR3 nucleotides are TGCAGTGCTAGGAGCCTCCGGGACAGCCTGATCTACGAGCAGTACTTC. This codes for CSARSLRDSLIYEQYF.

This clonotype was observed many times. CDR3 sequence reads: CASAIAGGRSHTQYF. The CDR3 DNA follows: TGTGCCAGCGCCATAGCGGGGGGAAGATCACATACGCAGTATTTT. This chain links TRBV7-2 with TRBJ2-3; 10 bases match TRBD2. Per the germline V gene, CDR1 is SGHTA and CDR2 is FQGNSA. This CDR3 is 15 amino acids long. Trimming cost V 8 bases and J 7 bases; bases outside gene matches: 12.

This clonotype was observed many times. This chain uses TRBV9 with TRBJ1-1; 9 bases align to TRBD1. The CDR3 sequence is 17 residues long. The V gene end was trimmed by 0 bases and the J gene end by 3 bases; junction bases not matched to a gene: 9. Per the germline V gene, CDR1 is SGDLS and CDR2 is YYNGEE. The CDR3 nucleotides read TGTGCCAGCAGCGTAGCCCGGGACAGGGTGGCGGACACTGAAGCTTTCTTT. This sequence encodes CASSVARDRVADTEAFF. The whole variable domain, remainder taken from reference TRBV9 and TRBJ1-1, is DSGVTQTPKHLITATGQRVTLRCSPRSGDLSVYWYQQSLDQGLQFLIQYYNGEERAKGNILERFSAQQFPDLHSELNLSSLELGDSALYFCASSVARDRVADTEAFFGQGTRLTVV.

The chain uses TRBV19 and TRBJ1-3, with D uncertain. The germline gives CDR1 LNHDA, CDR2 SQIVND (reference sequence). The CDR3 is 13 residues long. With 7 bases removed from V and 4 bases from J, the gap between germline ends came to 11 bases. Here the CDR3 reads CASTLLRGNTIYF. CDR3 bases: TGTGCCAGTACCCTCCTAAGAGGAAACACCATATATTTT.

V usage is TRBV24-1 and J usage is TRBJ2-1, with 7 nucleotides matching TRBD1. This CDR3 spans 14 amino acids. Germline V CDR1 and CDR2: KGHDR, SFDVKD. After removal of 1 base from V and 6 bases from J, the junction contained 2 bases not matched to a gene. The CDR3 here is CATSDFRDSNEQFF. The CDR3 nucleotides are TGTGCCACCAGTGATTTCCGGGACAGCAATGAGCAGTTCTTC.

This clonotype was counted at least ten times. V is TRBV6-2 or TRBV6-3 and J is TRBJ2-1; 11 positions match TRBD1. The CDR3 has 17 residues. CDR1 is MNHEY and CDR2 is SVGEGT in the germline V gene. V was clipped by 5 bases and J by 8 bases; unmatched bases: 14. CDR3 nucleotides: TGTGCCAGCAGTGACACCTCTGGACAGGGGGCCAGCGATGAGCAGTTCTTC. This translates into CASSDTSGQGASDEQFF.

This clonotype was counted ten times or more. J is TRBJ2-5 and V is TRBV4-1, with D possibly matching TRBD1 (6 bases). Germline V lookup: CDR1 MGHRA, CDR2 YSYEKL. Trimming pared 2 bases from V and 2 bases from J, leaving 6 bases between. The CDR3 runs to 13 residues. The CDR3 DNA sequence: TGCGCCAGCAGCCAACAGGGGCAAGAGACCCAGTACTTC. This translates into CASSQQGQETQYF.

This clonotype was picked up many times. The CDR3 protein is CASSRRRGVTDTQYF. The DNA for the CDR3 is TGTGCCAGCAGCCGTAGGAGGGGGGTCACAGATACGCAGTATTTT. The rearrangement uses TRBV11-2 and TRBJ2-3; D may be TRBD1 or TRBD2 (6 bases each). CDR1 and CDR2 (germline): SGHAT, FQNNGV. V gave up 5 bases and J gave up 2 bases, with 14 bases separating them. The CDR3 spans 15 residues.

There are many counts of this clonotype. This chain joins TRBV9 and TRBJ2-2, with D perhaps TRBD1 (8 bases). Germline V gene sequence: CDR1 SGDLS, CDR2 YYNGEE. V dropped 2 bases and J dropped 2 bases, with 16 bases sitting between them. This CDR3 comprises 17 residues. This chain's CDR3 is CASSVLTGGGNTGELFF. As DNA, the CDR3 is TGTGCCAGCAGCGTGCTTACAGGGGGGGGAAACACCGGGGAGCTGTTTTTT.

Ten or more counts support this clonotype. The genes are TRBV5-4 and TRBJ2-2; D is undetermined. In germline, CDR1 is SGHNT, CDR2 YYREEE (reference sequence). This CDR3 has 15 amino acids. Deletions cut 2 bases from V and 4 bases from J, with 12 bases between. The CDR3 reads CASSLPEKGTGELFF. DNA of the CDR3: TGTGCCAGCAGCTTACCGGAGAAGGGCACCGGGGAGCTGTTTTTT. The whole variable domain, remainder taken from reference TRBV5-4 and TRBJ2-2, is ETGVTQSPTHLIKTRGQQVTLRCSSQSGHNTVSWYQQALGQGPQFIFQYYREEENGRGNFPPRFSGLQFPNYSSELNVNALELDDSALYLCASSLPEKGTGELFFGEGSRLTVL.